This entry describes one TCR beta chain. CDR3 length equals 15 residues. Per germline, CDR1 MNHEY and CDR2 SVGAGI. Trimming removed 6 bases from V and 7 bases from J; junction bases left unmatched: 6. Original analysis: For nucleated cells, counts were estimated from reference gene primer amplification. Assay used: immunoSEQ multiplex PCR; TCRdb lists only in-frame clones, some missing. From that table come the V and J calls and clone size; the DNA was used to work out D and trimming. The sample includes hundreds of thousands of clones, approximately 89% of them seen just once. This entry belongs to a study of blood T cell repertoires in COVID-19. Study information: Samples of COVID-19 (acute and convalescent) were obtained from the United States, Italy and Spain. T cells, B-cell-depleted T cells, or PBMCs provided the cDNA or gDNA that served as material.

The TCR was taken from a woman aged 25 to 45 who had recovered from COVID-19. The specimen was peripheral blood. The V call is TRBV6-5, the J call TRBJ1-6; 10 bases align to TRBD1. The CDR3 spells CASRGTGAHNSPLHF. CDR3 sequence (DNA): TGTGCCAGCAGGGGGACAGGGGCCCACAATTCACCCCTCCACTTT.